The T cell receptor beta chain under discussion was sequenced for a study of PD-1 blockade in classical Hodgkin lymphoma. Whole-study context: Nivolumab dosing for patients was 3 mg/kg, administered intravenously every 2 weeks.

About this clone: Its antigen is still unknown. At one end, the junction sequence differs from germline, possibly due to a read error.

Each patient relapsed following autologous stem cell transplantation, and prior brentuximab vedotin exposure differed. The CDR3 contains 12 residues. Germline CDR1 and CDR2: SNHLY and FYNNEI. The method was immunoSEQ multiplex PCR; TCRdb's version includes in-frame clones alone and lacks a portion of them. The sample holds tens of thousands of clones; around 91% are singletons and the top ten take approximately 16%. Study-level findings and limits: When set against healthy donors, newly diagnosed patients were reported to show lower baseline TCR diversity. Complete responders started with a diversity level that resembled newly diagnosed patients at baseline. Patients were excluded if nivolumab began under 1 year after ASCT (the autologous transplant).

This clonotype originated in a human donor with classical Hodgkin lymphoma. The specimen comprised peripheral blood mononuclear cells (PBMCs), sampled at baseline. The rearrangement joins TRBV2 to TRBJ1-1; no clear D. The CDR3 DNA reads TGTGCCAGCAGAAAAACTAACAGTGAAGCTTTCTTT. It translates to CASRKTNSEAFF. Together with reference TRBV2 and TRBJ1-1, the CDR3 gives the full variable domain: EPEVTQTPSHQVTQMGQEVILRCVPISNHLYFYWYRQILGQKVEFLVSFYNNEISEKSEIFDDQFSVERPDGSNFTLKIRSTKLEDSAMYFCASRKTNSEAFFGQGTRLTVV.